This section outlines one T cell receptor (beta chain) sequence together with its context. Its matching antigen is unknown. This specimen comes from a study of shared clonotypes between healthy human individuals. The study, taken as a whole, reports: Represented genetic and exposure-history diversity was restricted by having few donors. Unshared clonotypes carried lower generation probabilities than those common to all four donors.

The CDR3 is made up of 15 amino acids. Germline CDR1 is MNHEY and CDR2 is SVGAGI. Trimming cost V 2 bases and J 0 bases, with 9 bases left between them. Only in-frame clones appear in the TCRdb table, and some are missing; sequencing was by immunoSEQ multiplex PCR. Of approximately 1.5 million clones in the sample, 95% to 99% were seen once. The donors, all of them Caucasian adults, lived in Nashville, Tennessee. The CD4+ fraction was divided into a CD45RA+ naive subset and a CD45RA-negative memory subset. The sequenced material came from naive CD4+ T cells sorted from blood. The sample's subset: CD45RA+ positively selected. The V and J genes are TRBV6-5 and TRBJ2-3; D gene unclear. The TCR originated in a man aged 25 to 40 in good health. CDR3 DNA: TGTGCCAGCAGTTACCGCCTGGGAAGCACAGATACGCAGTATTTT. Protein: CASSYRLGSTDTQYF.